Listed below are T cell receptor beta chains from one sample, sequenced in a study of CD8 T cells in ankylosing spondylitis. One entry per CDR3 protein results from TCRdb running MiXCR on the 5' RACE reads. In the table there are about 260,000 distinct CDR3 sequences, around 19% of which are singletons. Material: blood, either unsorted or a sorted T cell fraction (not recorded which). The source is a male donor with ankylosing spondylitis or in good health (not recorded which). Each CDR3 is given with its conserved first and last residue. The D gene is left open where the match is weak. Clone size is not always given. Where it is, it says once, few, many or a class for expanded clones.

CASRSRPTSGPSYNEQFF	TGCGCCAGCAGATCCCGACCGACTAGCGGCCCCTCCTACAATGAGCAGTTCTTC	TRBV5-1	-	TRBD2	TRBJ2-1
CASSRQGTTGELFF	TGCGCCAGCAGCCGACAGGGGACCACCGGGGAGCTGTTTTTT	TRBV5-1	few	TRBD1	TRBJ2-2
CASSGQGTGGYQETQYF	TGTGCCAGCAGCGGACAAGGGACAGGGGGATACCAAGAGACCCAGTACTTC	TRBV27	-	TRBD1	TRBJ2-5
CASSQALDTGELFF	TGTGCCAGCAGCCAAGCGTTGGACACCGGGGAGCTGTTTTTT	TRBV3-1	-	-	TRBJ2-2
CASSAQGAFSTDTQYF	TGTGCCAGCAGCGCACAGGGGGCCTTCAGCACAGATACGCAGTATTTT	TRBV3-1	few	TRBD1	TRBJ2-3
CASSSPARKETQYF	TGTGCCAGCAGTTCCCCAGCAAGAAAAGAGACCCAGTACTTC	TRBV6-5	-	-	TRBJ2-5
CSARGRAETQYF	TGCAGTGCTAGAGGAAGGGCTGAGACCCAGTACTTC	TRBV20-1	-	-	TRBJ2-5
CASSRLAGDNEQFF	TGTGCCAGCAGTCGTCTAGCGGGGGACAATGAGCAGTTCTTC	TRBV27	few	TRBD2	TRBJ2-1
CAISESPGTNTEAFF	TGTGCCATCAGTGAGTCTCCAGGGACGAACACTGAAGCTTTCTTT	TRBV10-3	few	-	TRBJ1-1
CASSRWGSATNEKLFF	TGTGCCAGCAGCCGATGGGGCTCAGCAACTAATGAAAAACTGTTTTTT	TRBV3-1	-	-	TRBJ1-4
CASSPTRGSYNEQFF	TGTGCCAGCAGCCCTACAAGGGGCTCCTACAATGAGCAGTTCTTC	TRBV12-3/TRBV12-4	few	-	TRBJ2-1
CASSPGLGDTQYF	TGTGCCAGCAGCCCGGGGCTGGGTGATACGCAGTATTTT	TRBV9	-	-	TRBJ2-3
CASSLGLGADNSPLHF	TGTGCCAGCAGTTTAGGGCTGGGGGCTGATAATTCACCCCTCCACTTT	TRBV12-3/TRBV12-4	-	-	TRBJ1-6
CAGGVTGELFF	TGTGCCGGCGGGGTCACCGGGGAGCTGTTTTTT	TRBV12-3/TRBV12-4	few	-	TRBJ2-2
CASSFADRDTEAFF	TGTGCCAGCAGTTTCGCGGACAGGGACACTGAAGCTTTCTTT	TRBV12-3/TRBV12-4	-	TRBD1	TRBJ1-1
CSAEQGPDTQYF	TGCAGTGCCGAACAGGGCCCCGATACGCAGTATTTT	TRBV20-1	many	-	TRBJ2-3
CASSPPGVSGANVLTF	TGCGCCAGCAGCCCCCCGGGGGTCTCTGGGGCCAACGTCCTGACTTTC	TRBV5-1	-	-	TRBJ2-6
CASSYSGLALTGELFF	TGTGCCAGCAGTTACTCGGGACTAGCGTTAACCGGGGAGCTGTTTTTT	TRBV6-2/TRBV6-3	few	TRBD2	TRBJ2-2
CASSPLGGGAGDTQYF	TGTGCCAGCAGTCCTCTGGGCGGGGGGGCCGGAGATACGCAGTATTTT	TRBV9	few	TRBD2	TRBJ2-3
CASSLQGGLNQPQHF	TGTGCCAGCAGTTTACAGGGGGGACTAAATCAGCCCCAGCATTTT	TRBV7-2	few	TRBD1	TRBJ1-5
CSAVKTGVGDTQYF	TGCAGTGCTGTAAAGACAGGGGTCGGAGATACGCAGTATTTT	TRBV20-1	many	TRBD1	TRBJ2-3
CASSTGIQGLRYGYTF	TGTGCCAGCTCAACCGGGATACAGGGGCTACGTTATGGCTACACCTTC	TRBV18	-	TRBD1	TRBJ1-2
CASSPLLAGGTDTQYF	TGTGCCAGCAGTCCTCTACTAGCGGGAGGGACAGATACGCAGTATTTT	TRBV27	-	TRBD2	TRBJ2-3
CASSLRPRVGGSGYTF	TGTGCCAGCAGCTTAAGGCCACGAGTGGGGGGCTCTGGCTACACCTTC	TRBV7-3	-	-	TRBJ1-2
CSARDTPRGLGGYTF	TGCAGTGCTAGAGATACCCCGAGGGGACTGGGTGGCTACACCTTC	TRBV20-1	-	-	TRBJ1-2
CASRAQGSYTEAFF	TGTGCCAGCAGAGCACAGGGAAGTTACACTGAAGCTTTCTTT	TRBV28	-	-	TRBJ1-1
CASSHLGKTGAETQYF	TGTGCCAGCAGTCACCTGGGGAAGACCGGCGCAGAGACCCAGTACTTC	TRBV11-2	-	-	TRBJ2-5
CASSLRGTISGELFF	TGCGCCAGCAGCTTGCGGGGGACGATCTCCGGGGAGCTGTTTTTT	TRBV5-1	once	-	TRBJ2-2
CASRGTGRNYGYTF	TGTGCCAGCAGGGGTACGGGGAGGAACTATGGCTACACCTTC	TRBV25-1	few	-	TRBJ1-2
CASSLVGGDEQFF	TGTGCCAGCAGCTTAGTCGGCGGGGATGAGCAGTTCTTC	TRBV11-2	few	-	TRBJ2-1
CASRRGHGAAPLHF	TGTGCCAGCAGGAGGGGACATGGCGCTGCTCCCCTCCACTTT	TRBV6-1	-	-	TRBJ1-6
CASSLGLSQISPLHF	TGTGCCAGCAGCTTAGGCCTATCCCAAATTTCACCCCTCCACTTT	TRBV7-2	-	-	TRBJ1-6
CASSLMGVGEQFF	TGTGCCAGCAGCTTAATGGGGGTAGGGGAGCAGTTCTTC	TRBV7-3	many	-	TRBJ2-1
CSARDIGTGLSGNTIYF	TGCAGTGCTAGAGATATCGGGACGGGGCTTTCTGGAAACACCATATATTTT	TRBV20-1	-	-	TRBJ1-3
CASSSGAGGVNTQYF	TGTGCCAGCAGCTCGGGGGCGGGGGGGGTAAATACGCAGTATTTT	TRBV7-2	few	TRBD2	TRBJ2-3
CASGLEQGGLATNEKLFF	TGTGCTAGTGGTTTGGAACAGGGTGGCTTAGCAACTAATGAAAAACTGTTTTTT	TRBV12-5	few	-	TRBJ1-4
CASTKLAAGGLYNEQFF	TGTGCCAGCACAAAGCTTGCAGCGGGAGGGTTGTACAATGAGCAGTTCTTC	TRBV27	-	TRBD2	TRBJ2-1
CASSPGSPGELFF	TGTGCCAGCAGCCCGGGGAGTCCCGGGGAGCTGTTTTTT	TRBV7-3	few	-	TRBJ2-2
CASSLKPNYGYTF	TGTGCCAGCAGTTTAAAACCTAACTATGGCTACACCTTC	TRBV12-3/TRBV12-4	-	-	TRBJ1-2
CASSPPGLADYNEQFF	TGCGCCAGCAGCCCCCCAGGCCTAGCGGACTACAATGAGCAGTTCTTC	TRBV5-1	-	TRBD2	TRBJ2-1
CSAREASGTNEQFF	TGCAGTGCTAGAGAGGCTAGCGGGACCAATGAGCAGTTCTTC	TRBV20-1	-	TRBD2	TRBJ2-1
CASSLAPSGGTDTQYF	TGTGCCAGCAGCTTGGCCCCTAGCGGGGGCACAGATACGCAGTATTTT	TRBV5-6	-	TRBD2	TRBJ2-3
CSARTAYNQPQHF	TGCAGTGCTAGGACAGCTTACAATCAGCCCCAGCATTTT	TRBV20-1	many	-	TRBJ1-5
CSAGFRDRRLHEQFF	TGCAGTGCTGGCTTCCGGGACAGGCGGTTGCATGAGCAGTTCTTC	TRBV20-1	-	TRBD1	TRBJ2-1
CASSLEGGRGNEQFF	TGCGCCAGCAGCTTGGAAGGGGGCAGGGGGAATGAGCAGTTCTTC	TRBV5-1	few	TRBD1	TRBJ2-1
CASSRTGDKKNTEAFF	TGTGCCAGCAGTCGTACAGGGGATAAGAAAAACACTGAAGCTTTCTTT	TRBV12-3/TRBV12-4	once	TRBD1	TRBJ1-1
CASSPRRERKETQYF	TGTGCCAGCAGTCCCCGCAGGGAGAGGAAAGAGACCCAGTACTTC	TRBV12-3/TRBV12-4	-	-	TRBJ2-5
CAIRGTSGGQETQYF	TGTGCCATCAGGGGGACTAGCGGGGGACAAGAGACCCAGTACTTC	TRBV10-3	-	TRBD2	TRBJ2-5
CASSLIAGGPREQFF	TGTGCCAGCAGCTTAATAGCGGGAGGGCCCCGTGAGCAGTTCTTC	TRBV11-2	-	TRBD2	TRBJ2-1
CASSQQIRTAYNEQFF	TGTGCCAGCAGCCAGCAAATTAGGACAGCCTACAATGAGCAGTTCTTC	TRBV3-1	-	-	TRBJ2-1
CSAGDRGLSTDTQYF	TGCAGTGCTGGGGACAGGGGGCTTAGCACAGATACGCAGTATTTT	TRBV20-1	few	TRBD1	TRBJ2-3
CASSEGTGRGTGELFF	TGCGCCAGCAGCGAGGGGACAGGTCGAGGTACCGGGGAGCTGTTTTTT	TRBV5-1	-	TRBD1	TRBJ2-2
CASSPGVAGGGTGELFF	TGTGCCAGCAGTCCCGGAGTAGCGGGGGGTGGTACCGGGGAGCTGTTTTTT	TRBV6-1	-	TRBD2	TRBJ2-2
CASTPTGTGELFF	TGTGCCAGCACTCCTACTGGTACCGGGGAGCTGTTTTTT	TRBV7-3	-	-	TRBJ2-2